This is a list of T cell receptor beta chains from one sample in a study of T cell responses to AZD1222 COVID-19 vaccine. Profiled with immunoSEQ multiplex PCR; TCRdb holds only in-frame clones, not every one. The sample records some 45,000 clones, roughly 91% being singletons. The sequencing here drew on peripheral blood, taken 28 days after the second AZD1222 dose. The receptors stem from an adult who received the AZD1222 COVID-19 vaccine. CDR3s include the opening cysteine and the closing phenylalanine or tryptophan. The order of the fields is D gene, J gene, clone size, V gene, CDR3 protein, CDR3 DNA. D genes are given only for firm matches. Clone size is shown for a subset of rows, as once, few, many or a class of expanded clone.

TRBD1 | TRBJ1-5 | - | TRBV7-2 | CASSFVGTGVSNQPQHF | TGTGCCAGCAGCTTTGTCGGGACAGGGGTAAGCAATCAGCCCCAGCATTTT
- | TRBJ1-3 | - | TRBV3-1/TRBV3-2 | CASSHTTDRAGNTIYF | TGTGCCAGCAGCCATACAACGGACCGGGCTGGAAACACCATATATTTT
- | TRBJ1-3 | - | TRBV3-1/TRBV3-2 | CASSQDREGGAGLCNTIYF | TGTGCCAGCAGCCAAGATCGGGAAGGGGGGGCCGGTCTTTGTAACACCATATATTTT
TRBD1 | TRBJ1-5 | - | TRBV7-6 | CASSFNPDRGVDNQPQHF | TGTGCCAGCAGCTTCAATCCCGACAGGGGGGTAGACAATCAGCCCCAGCATTTT
- | TRBJ2-1 | - | TRBV29-1 | CSVGLRVDLTQQFF | TGCAGCGTTGGACTCAGAGTGGACCTTACTCAGCAGTTCTTC
- | TRBJ2-7 | - | TRBV11-2 | CASSLARFSYEQYF | TGTGCCAGCAGCTTAGCCAGGTTCTCCTACGAGCAGTACTTC
TRBD1 | TRBJ1-5 | - | TRBV29-1 | CSVGGQGNQPQHF | TGCAGCGTGGGGGGACAGGGTAATCAGCCCCAGCATTTT
TRBD1 | TRBJ1-5 | - | TRBV6-5 | CASRAGQGGNQPQHF | TGTGCCAGCAGAGCTGGACAGGGGGGCAATCAGCCCCAGCATTTT
- | TRBJ1-1 | - | TRBV7-2 | CASSLFGNTEAFF | TGTGCCAGCAGCTTATTTGGGAACACTGAAGCTTTCTTT
TRBD1 | TRBJ2-7 | once | TRBV14 | CASSQGRDRHYEQYF | TGTGCCAGCAGCCAAGGCCGGGACAGGCACTACGAGCAGTACTTC
- | TRBJ2-7 | - | TRBV2 | CASSPSSSTQYF | TGTGCCAGCAGTCCTTCATCCTCCACCCAGTACTTC
- | TRBJ1-2 | - | TRBV6-5 | CASSLYRVMGYGYTF | TGTGCCAGCAGTTTATACAGGGTAATGGGCTATGGCTACACCTTC
- | TRBJ1-3 | - | TRBV7-2 | CASSLAAGANTIYF | TGTGCCAGCAGCTTAGCCGCGGGGGCGAACACCATATATTTT
- | TRBJ2-7 | - | TRBV9 | CASSPLDGPTYEQYF | TGTGCCAGCAGCCCACTGGACGGGCCCACCTACGAGCAGTACTTC
- | TRBJ2-3 | - | TRBV24-1 | CATITGSSTDTQYF | TGTGCCACCATAACAGGGTCTAGCACAGATACGCAGTATTTT
TRBD1 | TRBJ2-2 | - | TRBV9 | CASSSYKQGAGGELFF | TGTGCCAGCAGCTCGTACAAACAGGGGGCAGGCGGGGAGCTGTTTTTT
- | TRBJ2-2 | - | TRBV5-1 | CASSFRTGPGELFF | TGCGCCAGCAGCTTTAGAACAGGTCCCGGGGAGCTGTTTTTT
- | TRBJ1-6 | - | TRBV19 | CASTKPGSPLHF | TGTGCCAGTACCAAGCCCGGATCACCCCTCCACTTT
- | TRBJ2-7 | - | TRBV27 | CASRPNWGSHEQYF | TGTGCCAGCAGGCCGAACTGGGGGAGCCACGAGCAGTACTTC
- | TRBJ2-7 | - | TRBV3-1/TRBV3-2 | CASSQKTYTTEQYF | TGTGCCAGCAGCCAAAAGACTTATACTACAGAGCAGTACTTC
TRBD1 | TRBJ1-1 | few | TRBV9 | CASSVGRQGARAFF | TGTGCCAGCAGCGTAGGACGACAGGGGGCCCGAGCTTTCTTT
TRBD2 | TRBJ2-1 | - | TRBV29-1 | CSVASGGASEQFF | TGCAGCGTTGCCAGCGGGGGGGCCTCTGAGCAGTTCTTC
- | TRBJ1-6 | - | TRBV30 | CAWRSSGDSPLHF | TGTGCCTGGAGATCTTCCGGGGATTCACCCCTCCACTTT
TRBD1 | TRBJ1-2 | - | TRBV6-4 | CASSVRTGDGGYTF | TGTGCCAGCAGTGTGAGGACAGGGGACGGTGGCTACACCTTC
TRBD1 | TRBJ1-5 | once | TRBV2 | CASSYGQGAYQPQHF | TGTGCCAGCAGTTACGGACAGGGGGCGTATCAGCCCCAGCATTTT
TRBD2 | TRBJ2-1 | - | TRBV19 | CASRGRGGPNEQFF | TGTGCCAGTAGAGGCCGGGGGGGCCCGAATGAGCAGTTCTTC
- | TRBJ2-1 | - | TRBV4-2 | CASSQSQGNEQFF | TGTGCCAGCAGCCAGTCTCAGGGCAATGAGCAGTTCTTC
- | TRBJ2-7 | - | TRBV13 | CASSLGVRAIGIGQYF | TGTGCCAGCAGCTTAGGTGTCAGGGCTATTGGTATAGGGCAGTACTTC
TRBD1 | TRBJ1-2 | - | TRBV9 | CASSALAGGYGYTF | TGTGCCAGCAGCGCCCTGGCAGGGGGCTATGGCTACACCTTC
- | TRBJ1-6 | few | TRBV5-6 | CASSLVAGYHNSPLHF | TGTGCCAGCAGCTTGGTGGCCGGCTATCATAATTCACCCCTCCACTTT
- | TRBJ1-5 | - | TRBV2 | CASSEGGPSNQPQHF | TGTGCCAGCAGTGAAGGGGGCCCGTCCAATCAGCCCCAGCATTTT
TRBD2 | TRBJ2-1 | - | TRBV5-1 | CASSLLAGGFSNEQFF | TGCGCCAGCAGCTTGTTAGCGGGGGGGTTCTCTAATGAGCAGTTCTTC
TRBD1 | TRBJ1-5 | - | TRBV29-1 | CSVEDLGDRGRLGNQPQHF | TGCAGCGTTGAAGATCTTGGGGACAGGGGGCGTCTAGGCAATCAGCCCCAGCATTTT
- | TRBJ1-2 | - | TRBV11-2 | CASSRIGRNYGYTF | TGTGCCAGCAGCCGCATAGGACGGAACTATGGCTACACCTTC
TRBD1 | TRBJ1-4 | - | TRBV5-8 | CASSWGQGWSEKLFF | TGTGCCAGCAGCTGGGGACAGGGGTGGAGTGAAAAACTGTTTTTT
- | TRBJ1-5 | - | TRBV5-1 | CASSLGDILNQPQHF | TGCGCCAGCAGCTTGGGAGACATACTAAATCAGCCCCAGCATTTT
- | TRBJ1-1 | - | TRBV6-2/TRBV6-3 | CASSYKRGTEAFF | TGTGCCAGCAGTTACAAGCGGGGGACTGAAGCTTTCTTT
TRBD1 | TRBJ2-1 | - | TRBV4-1 | CASSQDLGQGIVEQFF | TGCGCCAGCAGCCAAGATTTGGGACAGGGAATAGTGGAGCAGTTCTTC
- | TRBJ2-7 | - | TRBV4-3 | CASSQGRGSYEQYF | TGCGCCAGCAGCCAAGGGAGAGGCTCCTACGAGCAGTACTTC
TRBD2 | TRBJ2-5 | - | TRBV30 | CAWSTLAGGAETQYF | TGTGCCTGGAGCACCCTAGCCGGGGGGGCTGAGACCCAGTACTTC
- | TRBJ2-1 | - | TRBV29-1 | CSVVARSSYNEQFF | TGCAGCGTTGTGGCTCGATCCTCCTACAATGAGCAGTTCTTC
- | TRBJ1-1 | - | TRBV3-1/TRBV3-2 | CASSQEAVMNTEAFF | TGTGCCAGCAGCCAGGAGGCGGTGATGAACACTGAAGCTTTCTTT
- | TRBJ1-1 | - | TRBV6-1 | CASSDPNTEAFF | TGTGCCAGCAGTGACCCCAACACTGAAGCTTTCTTT
- | TRBJ2-3 | - | TRBV9 | CASSVIGAGGTDTQYF | TGTGCCAGCAGCGTAATTGGGGCAGGGGGCACAGATACGCAGTATTTT
- | TRBJ2-3 | - | TRBV5-5 | CASSFFRWLSTDTQYF | TGTGCCAGCAGCTTCTTCCGGTGGCTAAGCACAGATACGCAGTATTTT
TRBD1 | TRBJ1-1 | - | TRBV30 | CAWSPDRSVGNTEAFF | TGTGCCTGGAGCCCGGACAGGTCCGTCGGGAACACTGAAGCTTTCTTT
- | TRBJ1-6 | - | TRBV3-1/TRBV3-2 | CASTLGESPLHF | TGTGCCAGCACCCTAGGGGAGTCACCCCTCCACTTT
- | TRBJ2-3 | - | TRBV9 | CASSVEAGIDTQYF | TGTGCCAGCAGCGTAGAGGCAGGGATTGATACGCAGTATTTT
- | TRBJ1-3 | - | TRBV29-1 | CSVGTDNSGNTIYF | TGCAGCGTTGGTACGGATAACTCTGGAAACACCATATATTTT
- | TRBJ1-6 | - | TRBV3-1/TRBV3-2 | CASSQIDSGNSPLHF | TGTGCCAGCAGCCAAATCGACTCGGGGAATTCACCCCTCCACTTT
- | TRBJ1-1 | once | TRBV6-1 | CASREGTEAFF | TGTGCCAGCAGGGAAGGCACTGAAGCTTTCTTT
- | TRBJ1-1 | once | TRBV4-3 | CASSQGTHEAFF | TGCGCCAGCAGCCAAGGGACGCACGAAGCTTTCTTT